This T cell receptor beta chain was retrieved from a study of T cells in Graves' hyperthyroidism and ophthalmopathy. Whole-study findings and limits: Most expanded thyroid clonotypes above 0.001 recurred in blood.

RNA transcripts provided the source from which TCR beta CDR3 regions were amplified. A set of HTBI primers served as the primers for a first-round RT-PCR of the TCR CDR3. TCRdb re-analysed the multiplex PCR reads in MiXCR, keeping a single row per CDR3 protein. Among 350,000 to 500,000 distinct CDR3 sequences, approximately 13% were seen once, and the ten largest hold 5% to 6%. Diagnostic assessment was based on clinical symptoms, serum thyroxine and TRAb, thyroid ultrasound and orbital computed tomography. The PBMCs had their origin in around 10 ml of fresh peripheral blood. In its sample, this clonotype was seen many times. What it binds is unknown. In germline, CDR1 is SQVTM, CDR2 ANQGSEA. V was pared by 6 bases and J by 0 bases, with 11 bases between. This CDR3 is built from 13 residues.

The chain recombines TRBV29-1 with TRBJ1-1, with D perhaps TRBD1 (5 bases). This sequence was found in a young woman with Graves' hyperthyroidism. The source material was blood. DNA for the CDR3: TGCAGCGTCCGGGGACGGTTGAACACTGAAGCTTTCTTT. Amino acids: CSVRGRLNTEAFF.